This T cell receptor (beta chain) appears in the sequencing data of a study of radiotherapy plus CTLA-4 blockade in lung cancer. Turning to the study itself: In less than 20% of patients, objective responses were seen; 31% had disease control. Findings and limits, study-wide: Increased serum interferon-beta after radiation also reportedly predicted response strongly.

Sequenced by immunoSEQ multiplex PCR; TCRdb stores in-frame clones only, minus some. Of some 52,000 clones listed, around 85% are singletons. Concerning this clone: As yet, its antigen is unknown.

The J segment lost 14 bases and the V segment lost 6 bases, leaving 21 bases of the junction unmatched. From germline, CDR1 is SNHLY and CDR2 FYNNEI. The CDR3 consists of 15 residues. Sequenced material: peripheral blood, taken from a patient treated with radiotherapy plus ipilimumab. The chain is built from TRBV2 and TRBJ1-2, with TRBD1 matching over 7 bases. This clonotype was sampled from a human donor with non-small cell lung cancer who had a partial response to radiotherapy plus ipilimumab. Here the CDR3 reads CASRAAGTAFYGGTF. The CDR3 region has the DNA TGTGCCAGCAGGGCCGCCGGGACAGCGTTCTATGGGGGGACCTTC.